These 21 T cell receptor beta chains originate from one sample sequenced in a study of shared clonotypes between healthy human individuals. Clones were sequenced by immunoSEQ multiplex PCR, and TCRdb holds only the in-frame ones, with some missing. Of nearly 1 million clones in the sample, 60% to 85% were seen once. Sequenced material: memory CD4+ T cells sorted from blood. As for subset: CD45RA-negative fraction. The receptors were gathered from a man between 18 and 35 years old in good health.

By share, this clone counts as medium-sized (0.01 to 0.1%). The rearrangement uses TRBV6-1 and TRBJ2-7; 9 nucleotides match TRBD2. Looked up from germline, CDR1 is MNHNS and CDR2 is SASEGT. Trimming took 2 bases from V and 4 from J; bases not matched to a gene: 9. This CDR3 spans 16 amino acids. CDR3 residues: CASSEKEGAGGYEQYF. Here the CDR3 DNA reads TGTGCCAGCAGTGAAAAGGAAGGAGCGGGAGGATACGAGCAGTACTTC.

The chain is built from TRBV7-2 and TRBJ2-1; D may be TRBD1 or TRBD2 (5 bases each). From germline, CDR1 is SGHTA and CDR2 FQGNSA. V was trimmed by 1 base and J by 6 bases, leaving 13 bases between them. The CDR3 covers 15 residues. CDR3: CASSLDLGVGNEQFF. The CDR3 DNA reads TGTGCCAGCAGCTTAGATCTGGGGGTCGGCAATGAGCAGTTCTTC. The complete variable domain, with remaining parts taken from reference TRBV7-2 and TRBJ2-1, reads GAGVSQSPSNKVTEKGKDVELRCDPISGHTALYWYRQSLGQGLEFLIYFQGNSAPDKSGLPSDRFSAERTGGSVSTLTIQRTQQEDSAVYLCASSLDLGVGNEQFFGPGTRLTVL.

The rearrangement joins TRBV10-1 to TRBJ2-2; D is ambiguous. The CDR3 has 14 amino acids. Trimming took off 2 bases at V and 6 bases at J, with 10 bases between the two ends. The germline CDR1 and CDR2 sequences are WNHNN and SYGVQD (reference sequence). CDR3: CASSERSGAGELFF. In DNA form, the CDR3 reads TGCGCCAGCAGTGAGCGGTCTGGGGCCGGGGAGCTGTTTTTT.

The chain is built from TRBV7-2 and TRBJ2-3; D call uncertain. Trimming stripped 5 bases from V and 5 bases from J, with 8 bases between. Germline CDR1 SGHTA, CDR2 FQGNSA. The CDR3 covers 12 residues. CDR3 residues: CASSQGLDTQYF. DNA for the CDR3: TGTGCCAGCAGCCAAGGCCTAGATACGCAGTATTTT.

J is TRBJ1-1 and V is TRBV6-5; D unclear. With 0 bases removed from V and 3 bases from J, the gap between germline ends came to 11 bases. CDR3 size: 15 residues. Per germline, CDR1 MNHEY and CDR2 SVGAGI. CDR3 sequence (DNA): TGTGCCAGCAGTTACTCGAGCAAGGGCGACACTGAAGCTTTCTTT. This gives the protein CASSYSSKGDTEAFF.

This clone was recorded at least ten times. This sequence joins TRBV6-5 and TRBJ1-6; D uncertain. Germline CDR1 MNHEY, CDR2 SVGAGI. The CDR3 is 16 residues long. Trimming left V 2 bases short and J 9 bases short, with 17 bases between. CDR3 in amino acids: CASSYSRNDRGSPLHF. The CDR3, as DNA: TGTGCCAGCAGTTACAGCAGAAACGATCGGGGTTCACCCCTCCACTTT.

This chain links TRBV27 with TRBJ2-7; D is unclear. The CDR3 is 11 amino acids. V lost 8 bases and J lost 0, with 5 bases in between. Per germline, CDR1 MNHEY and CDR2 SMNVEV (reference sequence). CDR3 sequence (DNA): TGTGCCAGCGGAACCTCCTACGAGCAGTACTTC. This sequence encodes CASGTSYEQYF.

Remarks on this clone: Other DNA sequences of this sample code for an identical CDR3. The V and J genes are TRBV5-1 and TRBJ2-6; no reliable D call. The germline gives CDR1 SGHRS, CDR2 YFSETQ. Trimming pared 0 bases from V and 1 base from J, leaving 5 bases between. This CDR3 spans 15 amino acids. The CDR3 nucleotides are TGCGCCAGCAGCTTGGGTAATTCTGGGGCCAACGTCCTGACTTTC. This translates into CASSLGNSGANVLTF.

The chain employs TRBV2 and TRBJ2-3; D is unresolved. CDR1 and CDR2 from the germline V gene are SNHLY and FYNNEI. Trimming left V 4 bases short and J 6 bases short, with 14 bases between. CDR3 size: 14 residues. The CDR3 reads CASSALHEGDTQYF. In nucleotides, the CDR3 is TGTGCCAGCAGTGCTCTACACGAAGGCGATACGCAGTATTTT.

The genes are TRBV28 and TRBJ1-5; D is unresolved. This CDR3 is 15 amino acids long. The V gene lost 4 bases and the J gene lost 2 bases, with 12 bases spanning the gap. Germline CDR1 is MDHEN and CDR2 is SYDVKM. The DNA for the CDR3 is TGTGCCAGCAGTTCCCCCCCGCTCGGCAATCAGCCCCAGCATTTT. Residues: CASSSPPLGNQPQHF.

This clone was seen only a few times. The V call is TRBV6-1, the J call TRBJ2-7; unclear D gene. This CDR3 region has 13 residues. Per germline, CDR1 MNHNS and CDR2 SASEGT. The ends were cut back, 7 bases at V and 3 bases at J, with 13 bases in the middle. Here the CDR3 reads CASTRSANYEQYF. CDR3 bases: TGTGCCAGCACTCGGTCGGCGAACTACGAGCAGTACTTC.

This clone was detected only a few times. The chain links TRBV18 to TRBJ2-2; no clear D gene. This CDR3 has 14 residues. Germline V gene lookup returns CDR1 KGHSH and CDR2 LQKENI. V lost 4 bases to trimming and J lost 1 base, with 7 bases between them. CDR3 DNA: TGTGCCAGCTCACGGCTTATGAACACCGGGGAGCTGTTTTTT. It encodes CASSRLMNTGELFF.

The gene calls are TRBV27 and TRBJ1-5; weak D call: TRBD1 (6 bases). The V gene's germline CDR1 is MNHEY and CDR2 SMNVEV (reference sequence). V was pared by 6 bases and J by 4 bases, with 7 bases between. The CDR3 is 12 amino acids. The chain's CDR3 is CASRRGNQPQHF. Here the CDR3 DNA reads TGTGCCAGCAGGAGGGGGAATCAGCCCCAGCATTTT.

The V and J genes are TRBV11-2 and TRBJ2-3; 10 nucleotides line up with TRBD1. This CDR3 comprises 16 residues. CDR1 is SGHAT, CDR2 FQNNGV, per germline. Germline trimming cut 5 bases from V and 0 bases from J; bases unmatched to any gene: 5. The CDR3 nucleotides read TGTGCCAGCAGCCCGGGACAGGGGCTTAGCACAGATACGCAGTATTTT. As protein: CASSPGQGLSTDTQYF.

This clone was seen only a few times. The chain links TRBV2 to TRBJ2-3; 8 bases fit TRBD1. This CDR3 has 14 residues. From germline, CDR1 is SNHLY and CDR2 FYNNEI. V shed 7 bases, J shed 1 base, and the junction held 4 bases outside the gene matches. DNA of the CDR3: TGTGCCAGCACCTTGGACAGGGGCACAGATACGCAGTATTTT. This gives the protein CASTLDRGTDTQYF. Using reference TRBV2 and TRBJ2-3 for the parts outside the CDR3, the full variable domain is EPEVTQTPSHQVTQMGQEVILRCVPISNHLYFYWYRQILGQKVEFLVSFYNNEISEKSEIFDDQFSVERPDGSNFTLKIRSTKLEDSAMYFCASTLDRGTDTQYFGPGTRLTVL.

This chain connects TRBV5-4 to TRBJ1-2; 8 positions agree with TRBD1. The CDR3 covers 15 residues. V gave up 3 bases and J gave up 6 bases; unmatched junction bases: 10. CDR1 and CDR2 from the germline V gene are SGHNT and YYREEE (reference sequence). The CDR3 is CASSSVMGQVNGYTF. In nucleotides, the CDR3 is TGTGCCAGCAGCTCCGTTATGGGACAGGTTAATGGCTACACCTTC.

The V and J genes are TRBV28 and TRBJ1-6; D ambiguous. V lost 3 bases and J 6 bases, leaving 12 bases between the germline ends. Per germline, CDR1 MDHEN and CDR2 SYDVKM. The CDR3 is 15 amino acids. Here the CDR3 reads CASSLRDLRNSPLHF. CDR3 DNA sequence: TGTGCCAGCAGTTTGAGGGATTTGCGTAATTCACCCCTCCACTTT.

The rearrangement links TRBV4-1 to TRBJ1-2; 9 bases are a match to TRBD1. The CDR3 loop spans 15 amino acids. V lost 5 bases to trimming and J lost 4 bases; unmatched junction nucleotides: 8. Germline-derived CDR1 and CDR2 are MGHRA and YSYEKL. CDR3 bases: TGCGCCAGCAGCGCCTCGCCGGGACAGGGCTATGGCTACACCTTC. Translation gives CASSASPGQGYGYTF.

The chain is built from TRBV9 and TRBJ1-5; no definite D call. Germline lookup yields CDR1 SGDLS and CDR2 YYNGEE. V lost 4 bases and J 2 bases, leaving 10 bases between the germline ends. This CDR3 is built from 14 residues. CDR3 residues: CASSPSLGNQPQHF. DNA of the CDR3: TGTGCCAGCAGCCCCTCACTGGGCAATCAGCCCCAGCATTTT.

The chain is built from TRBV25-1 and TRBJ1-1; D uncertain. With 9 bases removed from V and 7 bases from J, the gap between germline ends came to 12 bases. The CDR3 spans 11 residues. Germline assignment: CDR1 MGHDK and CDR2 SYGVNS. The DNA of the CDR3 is TGTGCCAGTATGATAATAGATGAAGCTTTCTTT. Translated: CASMIIDEAFF. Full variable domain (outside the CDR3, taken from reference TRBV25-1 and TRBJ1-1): EADIYQTPRYLVIGTGKKITLECSQTMGHDKMYWYQQDPGMELHLIHYSYGVNSTEKGDLSSESTVSRIRTEHFPLTLESARPSHTSQYLCASMIIDEAFFGQGTRLTVV.

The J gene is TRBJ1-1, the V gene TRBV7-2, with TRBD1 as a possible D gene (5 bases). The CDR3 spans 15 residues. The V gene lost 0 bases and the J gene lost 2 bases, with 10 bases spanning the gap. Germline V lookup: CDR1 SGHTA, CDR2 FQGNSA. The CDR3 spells CASSLANQGNTEAFF. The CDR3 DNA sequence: TGTGCCAGCAGCTTAGCCAACCAGGGTAACACTGAAGCTTTCTTT.